The 10 T cell receptor beta chains below were found in one sample sequenced in a study of sequential checkpoint blockade in melanoma. Sequencing used immunoSEQ multiplex PCR; TCRdb keeps in-frame clones, though not all of them. The profile shows over 25,000 clones, 82% of them singletons. The treatment was: randomized to nivolumab then ipilimumab (arm A) or the reverse (arm B). The starting material was CD8+ T cells sorted from blood (inferred from file names), obtained from a patient given nivolumab and ipilimumab in sequence. These receptors were collected from a human donor with melanoma.

CDR3 DNA sequence: TGTGCCAGTAGTCCCCGCCCAGAATGGGGCAGCAATCAGCCCCAGCATTTT. It codes for CASSPRPEWGSNQPQHF. The rearrangement uses TRBV19 and TRBJ1-5, with D maybe TRBD1 (5 bases). Germline CDR1 and CDR2: LNHDA and SQIVND (reference sequence). The length of the CDR3 is 17 residues. Trimming removed 5 bases from V and 1 base from J, with 18 bases in between.

The chain employs TRBV9 and TRBJ2-7; D ambiguous. The V gene's germline CDR1 is SGDLS and CDR2 YYNGEE. The V end lost 0 bases, the J end lost 6 bases, and 10 bases lay between the germline ends. The CDR3 consists of 13 residues. The CDR3 region is CASSVGPPVEQYF. The DNA for the CDR3 is TGTGCCAGCAGCGTAGGCCCCCCGGTCGAGCAGTACTTC.

The chain joins TRBV19 to TRBJ1-4, with D unresolved. Germline V gives CDR1 LNHDA, CDR2 SQIVND (reference sequence). Between the trimmed V and J ends, which lost 1 base and 0 bases, there was a span of 18 bases. The CDR3 has 19 amino acids. CDR3 residues: CASSIGQGGQAATNEKLFF. CDR3 bases: TGTGCCAGTAGTATAGGGCAAGGTGGGCAAGCAGCAACTAATGAAAAACTGTTTTTT.

V is TRBV19 and J is TRBJ1-5, with D tentatively TRBD1 (6 bases). This CDR3 is built from 13 residues. The V gene lost 9 bases and the J gene lost 5 bases, with 14 bases spanning the gap. CDR1 and CDR2 (germline): LNHDA, SQIVND (reference sequence). CDR3 residues: CASRAGEYQPQHF. The DNA of the CDR3 is TGTGCCAGCCGGGCAGGGGAGTATCAGCCCCAGCATTTT.

The chain carries TRBV9 and TRBJ2-1; D remains ambiguous. V dropped 1 base and J dropped 8 bases, with 10 bases sitting between them. CDR3 length: 13 residues. CDR1 is SGDLS, CDR2 YYNGEE, per germline. The CDR3: CASSVTEAYEQFF. Here the CDR3 DNA reads TGTGCCAGCAGCGTAACTGAGGCGTATGAGCAGTTCTTC.

This clone was observed once. The CDR3 nucleotides read TGTGCCAGCAGTCCAGGGGGCGGTAATCAGCCCCAGCATTTT. It translates to CASSPGGGNQPQHF. The V call is TRBV27, the J call TRBJ1-5, with 8 bases fitting TRBD1. This CDR3 has 14 amino acids. Germline loops: CDR1 MNHEY, CDR2 SMNVEV (reference sequence). Unmatched junction bases numbered 4, after V lost 5 bases and J lost 4 bases.

The rearrangement links TRBV4-1 to TRBJ2-7, with D possibly TRBD2 on 6 matching bases. Between the trimmed V and J ends, which lost 4 bases and 1 base, there was a span of 23 bases. The CDR3 contains 18 residues. Germline-derived CDR1 and CDR2 are MGHRA and YSYEKL. The CDR3 loop reads CASSLWTSGARGSYEQYF. The CDR3 bases are TGCGCCAGCAGCCTTTGGACATCGGGAGCGAGAGGATCCTACGAGCAGTACTTC.

This rearrangement joins TRBV11-2 to TRBJ2-7, with 10 bases aligning to TRBD1. This CDR3 spans 14 amino acids. Germline assignment: CDR1 SGHAT and CDR2 FQNNGV. V lost 7 bases, J lost 2 bases, and 5 bases stayed unmatched. CDR3 nucleotides: TGTGCCAGCACCCCGGGGACAGGGGCCTACGAGCAGTACTTC. Translation: CASTPGTGAYEQYF.

V gene TRBV13 combines with J gene TRBJ2-5; tentatively, D is TRBD2 (6 bases). Judging by the DNA end, TRBJ2-7 fits better; the J call may be wrong. CDR1 and CDR2 (germline): PRHDT, FYEKMQ (reference sequence). The CDR3 spans 14 residues. CDR3 in DNA: TGTGCCAGCAGCTTAGCGGGAGAGACCTACGAGCAGTACTTC. Its protein product is CASSLAGETYEQYF.

The V gene is TRBV5-1, the J gene TRBJ2-3; 7 nucleotides match TRBD1. The CDR3 has 15 residues. V lost 3 bases, J lost 3 bases, and 7 bases stayed unmatched. Germline values: CDR1 SGHRS, CDR2 YFSETQ. CDR3 DNA: TGCGCCAGCAGCTACGATGACAGGGTAACAGATACGCAGTATTTT. It is translated as CASSYDDRVTDTQYF.